These 20 T cell receptor beta chains were sequenced from one sample in a study of T-cell memory formation after mild COVID-19. A single record per CDR3 protein comes from TCRdb applying MiXCR to the 5' RACE reads. The sample contains 450,000 to 650,000 distinct CDR3 sequences, approximately 20% of which appear only once. Sequencing was carried out using PBMCs or a T cell subset sorted from them (not recorded which). The receptors here all came from an adult woman who had mild COVID-19 (a few samples of this study predate the infection). Cell type and time point are not known.

This clonotype turned up a few times. V gene TRBV7-3 combines with J gene TRBJ2-1; the D is unclear. The length of the CDR3 is 15 residues. V lost 5 bases, J lost 0 bases, and 11 bases lay in between. The germline V gene encodes CDR1 SGHTA and CDR2 FQGTGA. CDR3 residues: CASSPRRSSYNEQFF. The CDR3 DNA sequence: TGTGCCAGCAGCCCCCGAAGGAGCTCCTACAATGAGCAGTTCTTC.

This chain connects TRBV20-1 to TRBJ2-1; D possibly corresponds to TRBD2 (6 bases). V lost 5 bases to trimming and J lost 3 bases, with 20 bases between them. The CDR3 runs 16 residues. Germline V gives CDR1 DFQATT, CDR2 SNEGSKA (reference sequence). The CDR3 protein is CSALTPWIADYNEQFF. CDR3 coding DNA: TGCAGTGCTCTGACCCCCTGGATAGCGGACTACAATGAGCAGTTCTTC.

The gene calls are TRBV2 and TRBJ2-1; D is perhaps TRBD2 (5 bases). V lost 6 bases and J lost 5, with 14 bases in between. CDR3 length equals 14 residues. CDR1 and CDR2 (germline): SNHLY, FYNNEI. CDR3 nucleotides: TGTGCCAGCAGCCTCCGGGGTCCAAACAATGAGCAGTTCTTC. As protein: CASSLRGPNNEQFF.

This clonotype appeared a few times. The chain links TRBV15 to TRBJ2-4; 9 bases match TRBD1. CDR1 is LNHNV, CDR2 YYDKDF, per germline (reference sequence). The length of the CDR3 is 17 residues. J gave up 1 base and V 8 bases, and 12 bases lay outside the gene matches. CDR3 protein: CATSLVWDRAAKNIQYF. Written as DNA, the CDR3 is TGTGCCACCTCCCTTGTTTGGGACAGGGCTGCCAAAAACATTCAGTACTTC. The entire variable domain, with the rest obtained from reference TRBV15 and TRBJ2-4, is as follows: DAMVIQNPRYQVTQFGKPVTLSCSQTLNHNVMYWYQQKSSQAPKLLFHYYDKDFNNEADTPDNFQSRRPNTSFCFLDIRSPGLGDTAMYLCATSLVWDRAAKNIQYFGAGTRLSVL.

In its sample, this clonotype was seen a few times. The chain combines TRBV30 with TRBJ1-6; maybe TRBD1 (6 bases). V was shortened by 0 bases and J by 7 bases, with 13 bases between the two germline ends. The CDR3 is 15 residues long. Germline loops: CDR1 GTSNPN, CDR2 SVGIG (reference sequence). The CDR3 DNA is TGTGCCTGGAGTGTACAGGGCCTCGAGAATTCACCCCTCCACTTT. Its protein product is CAWSVQGLENSPLHF.

This clonotype was detected a few times. The chain has TRBV27 and TRBJ1-6, with a weak D call TRBD1 (6 bases). The CDR3 is 15 residues long. Between the trimmed V and J ends, which lost 6 bases and 1 base, there was a span of 10 bases. Germline CDR1 reads MNHEY; CDR2 reads SMNVEV (reference sequence). CDR3 region: CASSPGASYNSPLHF. CDR3 nucleotide sequence: TGTGCCAGCAGCCCGGGGGCGTCCTATAATTCACCCCTCCACTTT.

This clonotype came up a few times. The chain couples TRBV29-1 to TRBJ1-1; 7 bases are shared with TRBD1. Trimming at V came to 0 bases and at J to 2 bases, leaving 6 bases not matched to a gene. Germline V lookup: CDR1 SQVTM, CDR2 ANQGSEA. CDR3 length: 15 residues. The CDR3 loop reads CSVEERDSHNTEAFF. Written as DNA, the CDR3 is TGCAGCGTTGAAGAACGGGACAGCCATAACACTGAAGCTTTCTTT.

The chain combines TRBV4-3 with TRBJ2-2; a possible D gene is TRBD2 (6 bases). V was shortened by 0 bases and J by 1 base, with 9 bases between the two germline ends. The CDR3 extends over 16 amino acids. Germline CDR1 is LGHNA and CDR2 is YSLEER. This CDR3 is CASSQDLGGNTGELFF. The DNA for the CDR3 is TGCGCCAGCAGCCAAGATTTGGGGGGGAACACCGGGGAGCTGTTTTTT.

The J gene is TRBJ1-2, the V gene TRBV7-9; D is perhaps TRBD1 (6 bases). The V end lost 5 bases, the J end lost 2 bases, and 15 bases lay between the germline ends. The CDR3 contains 15 residues. Germline V gene data show CDR1 as SEHNR and CDR2 as FQNEAQ (reference sequence). The CDR3 region has the DNA TGTGCCAGCAGCCCGCGACAGGACCACAACTATGGCTACACCTTC. Protein product: CASSPRQDHNYGYTF. The whole variable domain, remainder taken from reference TRBV7-9 and TRBJ1-2, is DTGVSQNPRHKITKRGQNVTFRCDPISEHNRLYWYRQTLGQGPEFLTYFQNEAQLEKSRLLSDRFSAERPKGSFSTLEIQRTEQGDSAMYLCASSPRQDHNYGYTFGSGTRLTVV.

CDR3 bases: TGTGCCAGCAGCGTTTCTAGTGTGGAAGAGACCCAGTACTTC. Amino acid sequence: CASSVSSVEETQYF. The rearrangement uses TRBV9 and TRBJ2-5; D unclear. The ends were cut back, 2 bases at V and 3 bases at J, with 11 bases in the middle. This CDR3 has 14 residues. The germline gives CDR1 SGDLS, CDR2 YYNGEE.

This clonotype was seen many times. The chain joins TRBV7-2 to TRBJ2-3; TRBD2 agrees at 11 bases. Per the germline V gene, CDR1 is SGHTA and CDR2 is FQGNSA. The junction had 6 bases not matched to a gene; V was cut back by 1 base and J by 3 bases. CDR3 length: 17 residues. In nucleotides, the CDR3 is TGTGCCAGCAGCTTAGGGGTTAGCGGGAGGGTTACAGATACGCAGTATTTT. This gives the protein CASSLGVSGRVTDTQYF.

The V call is TRBV6-6, the J call TRBJ1-1; D ambiguous. CDR1 MNHNY and CDR2 SVGAGI come from the germline V gene (reference sequence). Trimming took 2 bases from V and 1 from J, leaving 11 bases between them. CDR3 length equals 15 residues. CDR3: CASSYAQTQNTEAFF. The CDR3 region has the DNA TGTGCCAGCAGTTACGCACAGACCCAGAACACTGAAGCTTTCTTT.

This clonotype appeared many times. The chain couples TRBV20-1 to TRBJ1-6; 8 bases are a match to TRBD1. CDR1 is DFQATT and CDR2 is SNEGSKA in the germline V gene (reference sequence). CDR3 length: 14 residues. J lost 7 bases, V lost 8 bases, and 10 bases had no gene match. DNA of the CDR3: TGCAGTCCTACCGTTAACAGGGGGAATTCACCCCTCCACTTT. This encodes CSPTVNRGNSPLHF.

This clonotype was detected a few times. The chain uses TRBV12-3 or TRBV12-4 and TRBJ1-5, with 9 bases matching TRBD1. This CDR3 has 16 amino acids. V gave up 6 bases and J gave up 7 bases; unmatched junction bases: 13. CDR3 loop: CASSRSGTGRSQPQHF. In nucleotides, the CDR3 is TGTGCCAGCAGCCGATCCGGGACAGGGCGGTCACAGCCCCAGCATTTT.

V gene TRBV24-1 combines with J gene TRBJ2-2; D is unresolved. The V and J ends lost 1 base and 1 base respectively, with 12 bases between them. The CDR3 has 17 amino acids. Germline assignment: CDR1 KGHDR and CDR2 SFDVKD. CDR3 sequence: CATSDLIGGMNTGELFF. CDR3 in DNA: TGTGCCACCAGTGATTTAATAGGCGGTATGAACACCGGGGAGCTGTTTTTT.

This clonotype was counted a few times. The chain links TRBV7-3 to TRBJ1-1; 8 bases are a match to TRBD1. Germline CDR1 is SGHTA and CDR2 is FQGTGA. V lost 4 bases and J lost 1; bases outside the gene matches: 5. This CDR3 region has 15 residues. The CDR3 DNA is TGTGCCAGCAGCTCGGGCGGGACAGGGAACACTGAAGCTTTCTTT. Protein: CASSSGGTGNTEAFF.

This clonotype has a handful of counts. The rearrangement uses TRBV4-1 and TRBJ1-1; TRBD1 agrees at 8 bases. This CDR3 comprises 18 residues. Trimming at V came to 4 bases and at J to 5 bases, leaving 18 bases not matched to a gene. The germline V gene has CDR1 MGHRA and CDR2 YSYEKL. CDR3 region: CASSPGTGTSFTGTEAFF. CDR3 nucleotides: TGCGCCAGCAGCCCAGGGACAGGTACCAGTTTTACCGGAACTGAAGCTTTCTTT.

The rearrangement links TRBV29-1 to TRBJ2-2, with D maybe TRBD2 (6 bases). Germline loops: CDR1 SQVTM, CDR2 ANQGSEA. The CDR3 has 15 amino acids. V lost 6 bases and J 1 base, leaving 15 bases between the germline ends. In nucleotides, the CDR3 is TGCAGCGTAGTAGGGAGGCAGGGGAACACCGGGGAGCTGTTTTTT. It codes for CSVVGRQGNTGELFF.

This clonotype was counted between two and nine times. This chain links TRBV2 with TRBJ2-7, with 8 bases fitting TRBD2. The trim removed 2 bases at V and 1 base at J, leaving 10 bases unmatched. CDR1 and CDR2 (germline): SNHLY, FYNNEI. This CDR3 spans 17 amino acids. DNA of the CDR3: TGTGCCAGCAGTGAATCCCACGGGACTAGAGGTTCCTACGAGCAGTACTTC. Its protein product is CASSESHGTRGSYEQYF.

This clonotype was seen a few times. An end of the junction differs from the germline gene, which may be a read error. The chain combines TRBV7-7 with TRBJ2-1; 7 positions agree with TRBD1. This CDR3 has 14 residues. Germline loops: CDR1 SSHAT, CDR2 FNYEAQ (reference sequence). CDR3 in DNA: TGTGCTAGCAGCCGGGATACAGGGGTGGCTGAGCAGTTCTTC. Translation gives CASSRDTGVAEQFF.